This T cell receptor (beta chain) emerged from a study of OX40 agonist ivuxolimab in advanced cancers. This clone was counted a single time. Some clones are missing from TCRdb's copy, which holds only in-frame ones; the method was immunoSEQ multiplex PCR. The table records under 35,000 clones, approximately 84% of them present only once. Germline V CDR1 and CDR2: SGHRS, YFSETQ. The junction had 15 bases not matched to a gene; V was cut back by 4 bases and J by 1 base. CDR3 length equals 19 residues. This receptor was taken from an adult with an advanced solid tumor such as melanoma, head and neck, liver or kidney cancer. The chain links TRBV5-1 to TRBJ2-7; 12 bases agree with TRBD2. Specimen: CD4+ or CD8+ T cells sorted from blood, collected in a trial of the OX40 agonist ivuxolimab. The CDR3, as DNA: TGCGCCAGCAGCCCACGGGCGGGACTAGCGGGTACGGGGTCCTACGAGCAGTACTTC. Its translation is CASSPRAGLAGTGSYEQYF.